This TCR beta chain was recovered during a study of T cell changes during pregnancy in multiple sclerosis. Only in-frame clones appear in the TCRdb table, and some are missing; sequencing was by immunoSEQ multiplex PCR. Of some 52,000 clones in the sample, around 94% are singletons; the top ten hold roughly 0.25%. The germline V gene has CDR1 SGHTA and CDR2 FQGTGA. This CDR3 contains 13 residues. V lost 2 bases, J lost 1 base, and 5 bases lay in between. The TCR was taken from a female donor with multiple sclerosis, enrolled in a pregnancy study. Sample: CD4+ T cells from peripheral blood mononuclear cells, taken in the third trimester of pregnancy. The chain couples TRBV7-3 to TRBJ1-1; D is unclear. CDR3 sequence: CASSLFQNTEAFF. CDR3 DNA sequence: TGTGCCAGCAGCTTATTCCAGAACACTGAAGCTTTCTTT.